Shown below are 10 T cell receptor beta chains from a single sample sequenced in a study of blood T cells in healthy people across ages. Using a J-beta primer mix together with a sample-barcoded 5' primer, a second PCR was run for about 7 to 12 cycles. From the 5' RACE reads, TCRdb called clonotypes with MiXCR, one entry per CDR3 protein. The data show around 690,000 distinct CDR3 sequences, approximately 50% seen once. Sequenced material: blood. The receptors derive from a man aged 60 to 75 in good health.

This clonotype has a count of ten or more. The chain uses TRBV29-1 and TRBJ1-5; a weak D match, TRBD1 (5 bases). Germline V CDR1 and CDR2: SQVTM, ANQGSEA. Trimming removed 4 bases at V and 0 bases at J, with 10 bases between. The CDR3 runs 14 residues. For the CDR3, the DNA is TGCAGCGTTGGACAGACAAATAGCAATCAGCCCCAGCATTTT. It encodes CSVGQTNSNQPQHF. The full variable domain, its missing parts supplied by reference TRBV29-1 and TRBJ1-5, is SAVISQKPSRDICQRGTSLTIQCQVDSQVTMMFWYRQQPGQSLTLIATANQGSEATYESGFVIDKFPISRPNLTFSTLTVSNMSPEDSSIYLCSVGQTNSNQPQHFGDGTRLSIL.

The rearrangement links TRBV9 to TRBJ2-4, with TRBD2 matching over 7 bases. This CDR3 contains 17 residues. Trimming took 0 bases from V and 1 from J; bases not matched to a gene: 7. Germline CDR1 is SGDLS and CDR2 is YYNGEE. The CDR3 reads CASSVEEGGVAKNIQYF. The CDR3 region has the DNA TGTGCCAGCAGCGTAGAGGAGGGAGGGGTGGCCAAAAACATTCAGTACTTC.

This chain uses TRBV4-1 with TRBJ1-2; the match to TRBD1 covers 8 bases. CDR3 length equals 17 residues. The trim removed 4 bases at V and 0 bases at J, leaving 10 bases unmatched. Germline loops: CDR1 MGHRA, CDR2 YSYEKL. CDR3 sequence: CASSPSTGTGANYGYTF. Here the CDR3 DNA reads TGCGCCAGCAGCCCATCGACCGGGACAGGAGCTAACTATGGCTACACCTTC.

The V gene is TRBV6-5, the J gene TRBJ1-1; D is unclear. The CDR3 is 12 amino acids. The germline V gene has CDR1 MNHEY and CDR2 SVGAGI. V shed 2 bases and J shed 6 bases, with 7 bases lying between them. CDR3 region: CASSYNRAEAFF. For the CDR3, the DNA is TGTGCCAGCAGTTACAACCGGGCTGAAGCTTTCTTT.

The CDR3 nucleotides are TGTGCCAGCAACATATGGGGAGGCGAGCAGTACTTC. Translated, it gives CASNIWGGEQYF. The chain couples TRBV7-9 to TRBJ2-7; a weak D match, TRBD2 (6 bases). Germline V gene sequence: CDR1 SEHNR, CDR2 FQNEAQ (reference sequence). The CDR3 sequence is 12 residues long. Trimming removed 7 bases at V and 6 bases at J, with 13 bases between.

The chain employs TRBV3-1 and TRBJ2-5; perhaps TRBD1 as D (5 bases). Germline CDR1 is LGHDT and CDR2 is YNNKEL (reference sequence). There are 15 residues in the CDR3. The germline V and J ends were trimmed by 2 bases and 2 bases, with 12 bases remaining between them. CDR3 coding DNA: TGTGCCAGCAGCCAAAGGGTAGGGGATCAAGAGACCCAGTACTTC. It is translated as CASSQRVGDQETQYF.

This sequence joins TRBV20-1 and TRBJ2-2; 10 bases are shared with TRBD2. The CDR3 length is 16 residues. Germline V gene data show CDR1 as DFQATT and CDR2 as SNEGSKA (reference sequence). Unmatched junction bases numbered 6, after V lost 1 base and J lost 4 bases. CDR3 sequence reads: CSARGASGGFTGELFF. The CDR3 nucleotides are TGCAGTGCTAGAGGAGCTAGCGGGGGATTCACCGGGGAGCTGTTTTTT.

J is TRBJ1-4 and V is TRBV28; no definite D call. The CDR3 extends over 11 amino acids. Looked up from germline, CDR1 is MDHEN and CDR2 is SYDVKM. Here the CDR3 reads CVTSSNEKLFF. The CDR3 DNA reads TGTGTTACCAGCTCTAATGAAAAACTGTTTTTT.

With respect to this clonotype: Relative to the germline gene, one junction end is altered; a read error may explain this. The CDR3 region is CASGLGARGMETQYF. The CDR3 DNA is TGCGCCAGCGGCTTGGGGGCGCGGGGGATGGAGACCCAGTACTTC. The gene calls are TRBV5-1 and TRBJ2-5; the D gene is possibly TRBD2 (7 bases). Germline lookup yields CDR1 SGHRS and CDR2 YFSETQ. The CDR3 spans 15 residues.

The CDR3 loop is CASRSTGNQETQYF. CDR3 nucleotide sequence: TGTGCCAGCAGGTCGACAGGAAACCAAGAGACCCAGTACTTC. V is TRBV6-2 or TRBV6-3 and J is TRBJ2-5, with D tentatively TRBD1 (6 bases). CDR3 length: 14 residues. The germline CDR1 and CDR2 sequences are MNHEY and SVGEGT. V shed 6 bases and J shed 0 bases, with 11 bases lying between them.